At least ten counts were recorded for the clone carrying this TCR beta chain. Antigen specificity is unknown. This entry is derived from a study of spatial heterogeneity in lung cancer. Overall study: Detected beta-chain sequences consistently exceeded alpha-chain sequences. The library had UMIs, and each TCR and UMI pair averaged more than ten raw reads. Findings of the study overall: Ubiquitous expanded tumor TCRs appeared in blood more at resection than follow-up.

TCRdb redid the calling of the 5' RACE reads with MiXCR, one entry per CDR3 protein. Of roughly 21,000 distinct CDR3 sequences in the sample, 3% to 4% are singletons; the top ten hold roughly 26%. Time point: sample taken at primary tumor resection. The sequenced material consisted of unsorted whole RNA from tumor, nontumor lung or frozen PBMC. A total of over 70 untreated early-stage non-small cell lung cancer patients served as donors. This CDR3 has 14 amino acids. Germline V lookup: CDR1 SNHLY, CDR2 FYNNEI. V was pared by 4 bases and J by 7 bases, with 5 bases of the junction left unmatched. Material: PBMCs, obtained at surgery. The TCR sequence derives from a female donor with early-stage non-small cell lung cancer. J is TRBJ1-5 and V is TRBV2, with TRBD1 matching over 9 bases. CDR3 residues: CASSGGTGTQPQHF. CDR3 DNA: TGTGCCAGCAGTGGAGGGACAGGGACCCAGCCCCAGCATTTT.